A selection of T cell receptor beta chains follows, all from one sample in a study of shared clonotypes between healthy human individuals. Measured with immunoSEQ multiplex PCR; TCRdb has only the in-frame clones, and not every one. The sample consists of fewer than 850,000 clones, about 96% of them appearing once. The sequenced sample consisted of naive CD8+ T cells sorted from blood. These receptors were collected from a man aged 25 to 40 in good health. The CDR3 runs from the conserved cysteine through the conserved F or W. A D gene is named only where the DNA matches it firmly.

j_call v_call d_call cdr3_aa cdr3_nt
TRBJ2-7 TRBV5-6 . CASSGPVAYEQYF TGTGCCAGCAGCGGCCCGGTTGCCTACGAGCAGTACTTC
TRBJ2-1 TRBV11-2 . CASSSLGNEQFF TGTGCCAGCAGCTCCTTAGGCAATGAGCAGTTCTTC
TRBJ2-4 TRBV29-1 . CSVEDRGSKNIQYF TGCAGCGTTGAAGACCGTGGATCCAAAAACATTCAGTACTTC
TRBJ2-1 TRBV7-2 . CAHGDYEQFF TGTGCCCACGGGGATTATGAGCAGTTCTTC
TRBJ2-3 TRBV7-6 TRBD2 CASSLLAGDTDTQYF TGTGCCAGCAGCCTACTAGCGGGGGACACAGATACGCAGTATTTT
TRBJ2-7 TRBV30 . CAWSAGAGSYEQYF TGTGCCTGGAGCGCTGGGGCGGGGTCCTACGAGCAGTACTTC
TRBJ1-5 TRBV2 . CASSGFPPEEAGRKHF TGTGCCAGCAGTGGTTTCCCGCCGGAGGAAGCAGGGAGAAAACATTTT
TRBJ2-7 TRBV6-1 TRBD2 CASSKTSGSRYEQYF TGTGCCAGCAGCAAAACTAGCGGGAGTAGGTACGAGCAGTACTTC
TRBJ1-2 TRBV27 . CASSSGLSIFLYGYTF TGTGCCAGCAGTTCGGGGTTGAGTATCTTTCTCTATGGCTACACCTTC
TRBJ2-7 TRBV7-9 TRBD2 CASSPRGGSYEQYF TGTGCCAGCAGCCCCCGGGGGGGCTCCTACGAGCAGTACTTC
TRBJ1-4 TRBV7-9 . CASTGSGNEKLFF TGTGCCAGCACCGGGAGTGGTAATGAAAAACTGTTTTTT
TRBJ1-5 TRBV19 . CASSWEKYSNQPQHF TGTGCCAGTAGCTGGGAAAAGTATAGCAATCAGCCCCAGCATTTT
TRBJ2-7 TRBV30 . CVWSVARGYEQYF TGTGTCTGGAGTGTAGCCAGGGGCTACGAGCAGTACTTC
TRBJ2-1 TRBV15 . CATSVSTEQFF TGTGCCACCAGCGTGAGTACTGAGCAGTTCTTC
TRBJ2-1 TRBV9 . CASGSPGTSLDEQFF TGTGCCAGCGGGTCTCCCGGGACGTCGCTAGATGAGCAGTTCTTC
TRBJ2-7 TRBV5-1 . CASSLVSNYEQYF TGCGCCAGCAGCTTGGTTTCGAACTACGAGCAGTACTTC
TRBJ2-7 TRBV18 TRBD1 CASSPRQGAPYEQYF TGTGCCAGCTCACCACGACAGGGGGCGCCCTACGAGCAGTACTTC
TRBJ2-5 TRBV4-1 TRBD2 CASSQPGLAEETQYF TGCGCCAGCAGCCAACCGGGACTAGCGGAAGAGACCCAGTACTTC